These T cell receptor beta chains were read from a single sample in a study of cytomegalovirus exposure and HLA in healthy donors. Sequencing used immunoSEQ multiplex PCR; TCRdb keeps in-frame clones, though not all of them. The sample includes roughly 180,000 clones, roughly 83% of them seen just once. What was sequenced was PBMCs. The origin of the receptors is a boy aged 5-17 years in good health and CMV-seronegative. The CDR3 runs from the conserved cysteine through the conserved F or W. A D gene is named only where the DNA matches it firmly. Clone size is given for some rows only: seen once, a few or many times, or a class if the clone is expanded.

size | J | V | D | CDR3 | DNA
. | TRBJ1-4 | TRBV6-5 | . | CASSPLRGESEKLFF | TGTGCCAGCAGTCCACTTAGGGGTGAGAGTGAAAAACTGTTTTTT
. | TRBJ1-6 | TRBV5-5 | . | CASSLTDSPLHF | TGTGCCAGCAGCTTGACGGATTCACCCCTCCACTTT
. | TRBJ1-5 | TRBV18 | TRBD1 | CASSPRQGGGQPQHF | TGTGCCAGCTCACCACGACAGGGAGGTGGACAGCCCCAGCATTTT
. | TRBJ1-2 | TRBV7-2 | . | CASSLGQGFVGGYTF | TGTGCCAGCAGCTTAGGTCAGGGGTTTGTAGGTGGCTACACCTTC
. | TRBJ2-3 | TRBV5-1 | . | CASSSIASGGTDTQYF | TGCGCCAGCAGCTCCATCGCAAGTGGAGGCACAGATACGCAGTATTTT
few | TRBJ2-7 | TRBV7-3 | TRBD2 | CASSLLAGASYYEQYF | TGTGCCAGCAGCTTACTAGCGGGGGCCTCATACTACGAGCAGTACTTC
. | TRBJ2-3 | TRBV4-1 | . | CASSRLESDTQYF | TGCGCCAGCAGCCGACTTGAGTCGGATACGCAGTATTTT
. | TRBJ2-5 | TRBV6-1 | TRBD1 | CASGGTGGDQETQYF | TGTGCCAGCGGGGGGACAGGGGGCGACCAAGAGACCCAGTACTTC
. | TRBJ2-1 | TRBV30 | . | CAWRGLSYNEQFF | TGTGCCTGGAGGGGCCTCTCCTACAATGAGCAGTTCTTC
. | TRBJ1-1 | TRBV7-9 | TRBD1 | CASSTYRGLNTEAFF | TGTGCCAGCAGCACCTACAGGGGTTTGAACACTGAAGCTTTCTTT
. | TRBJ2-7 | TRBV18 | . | CASSPVREQYF | TGTGCCAGCTCACCGGTACGGGAGCAGTACTTC